These T cell receptor beta chains were read from a single sample in a study of shared T cell receptors in the human thymus. Profiling relied on immunoSEQ multiplex PCR, and the TCRdb table lists in-frame clones only, not all of them. The sample shows about 500,000 clones, 78% of them seen only once. This sample was also put to use in a study of human thymus T cells.

The sample taken for sequencing was thymocytes. All receptors come from a boy younger than two with a congenital heart defect. CDR3s include the opening cysteine and the closing phenylalanine or tryptophan. The D gene is left open where the match is weak.

J gene: TRBJ2-1
V gene: TRBV5-6
D gene: .
CDR3 protein: CASSLEQGGTYNEQFF

J gene: TRBJ2-5
V gene: TRBV20-1
D gene: TRBD2
CDR3 protein: CSGGGEETQYF

J gene: TRBJ2-1
V gene: TRBV4-3
D gene: .
CDR3 protein: CASSQGFWTAYNEQFF

J gene: TRBJ2-4
V gene: TRBV10-1
D gene: TRBD1
CDR3 protein: CASSAGDRGGNIQYF

J gene: TRBJ2-1
V gene: TRBV7-9
D gene: .
CDR3 protein: CASSFSGLTDPYNEQFF

J gene: TRBJ2-6
V gene: TRBV7-6
D gene: .
CDR3 protein: CASSLGTGSGANVLTF

J gene: TRBJ2-1
V gene: TRBV27
D gene: TRBD2
CDR3 protein: CASSPTGLGLAGFPYNEQFF

J gene: TRBJ2-1
V gene: TRBV27
D gene: .
CDR3 protein: CASTPSGHRNEQFF

J gene: TRBJ2-7
V gene: TRBV28
D gene: TRBD2
CDR3 protein: CASSREVRLAGEYEQYF

J gene: TRBJ2-1
V gene: TRBV28
D gene: TRBD2
CDR3 protein: CASSQTSGRGNEQFF

J gene: TRBJ2-7
V gene: TRBV18
D gene: .
CDR3 protein: CASSPGQGGPSYEQYF

J gene: TRBJ1-5
V gene: TRBV11-2
D gene: TRBD1
CDR3 protein: CASSLDGTGMGRSNQPQHF

J gene: TRBJ2-7
V gene: TRBV7-6
D gene: .
CDR3 protein: CASSLPGPLGEQYF

J gene: TRBJ2-7
V gene: TRBV30
D gene: TRBD1
CDR3 protein: CAWRGQGPLYEQYF

J gene: TRBJ1-4
V gene: TRBV5-4
D gene: .
CDR3 protein: CASSDSPRGNEKLFF

J gene: TRBJ2-2
V gene: TRBV5-4
D gene: TRBD1
CDR3 protein: CASSTRQGTANTGELFF

J gene: TRBJ2-7
V gene: TRBV7-2
D gene: .
CDR3 protein: CASSLAQRRVTYEQYF

J gene: TRBJ1-2
V gene: TRBV29-1
D gene: .
CDR3 protein: CSARQDSYGYPF

J gene: TRBJ2-7
V gene: TRBV2
D gene: .
CDR3 protein: CASTGGQGPRYEQYF

J gene: TRBJ2-7
V gene: TRBV4-3
D gene: .
CDR3 protein: CASSQDLIGQGNSDEQYF

J gene: TRBJ1-3
V gene: TRBV30
D gene: TRBD1
CDR3 protein: CAWRLGDRDVGNTIYF

J gene: TRBJ2-2
V gene: TRBV28
D gene: .
CDR3 protein: CASGPQGGDTGELFF

J gene: TRBJ2-2
V gene: TRBV2
D gene: TRBD1
CDR3 protein: CASGGQGAGELFF

J gene: TRBJ2-7
V gene: TRBV7-2
D gene: .
CDR3 protein: CASSTRDSLVGEQYF

J gene: TRBJ2-7
V gene: TRBV5-1
D gene: TRBD1
CDR3 protein: CASSPGQVSPCEQYF

J gene: TRBJ1-2
V gene: TRBV6-5
D gene: .
CDR3 protein: CASIGGAKNGYTF

J gene: TRBJ2-1
V gene: TRBV4-3
D gene: .
CDR3 protein: CASSQDVPGTENNEQFF

J gene: TRBJ1-3
V gene: TRBV7-2
D gene: TRBD1
CDR3 protein: CASSLLGTGTSGNTIYF

J gene: TRBJ2-7
V gene: TRBV7-9
D gene: TRBD2
CDR3 protein: CASSYPSGRATRYEQYF

J gene: TRBJ2-1
V gene: TRBV5-6
D gene: TRBD2
CDR3 protein: CASSPGLAGGDEQFF

J gene: TRBJ2-3
V gene: TRBV9
D gene: .
CDR3 protein: CASSVDKASDKAPSSTDTQYF

J gene: TRBJ2-7
V gene: TRBV4-2
D gene: .
CDR3 protein: CASSRPGADHYEQYF

J gene: TRBJ2-7
V gene: TRBV12-5
D gene: .
CDR3 protein: CASGLEKQDSLSYEQYF

J gene: TRBJ2-5
V gene: TRBV27
D gene: .
CDR3 protein: CASSFVGAVQETQYF

J gene: TRBJ2-7
V gene: TRBV28
D gene: TRBD2
CDR3 protein: CASSRTGLAGYEQYF

J gene: TRBJ2-5
V gene: TRBV14
D gene: TRBD1
CDR3 protein: CASSQVPDRGETQYF

J gene: TRBJ2-7
V gene: TRBV11-1
D gene: TRBD1
CDR3 protein: CASGTVPYEQYF

J gene: TRBJ1-3
V gene: TRBV10-3
D gene: .
CDR3 protein: CAISESKPRGGSGNTIYF

J gene: TRBJ2-7
V gene: TRBV28
D gene: TRBD2
CDR3 protein: CASRPTAARGIAGGLGEGYEQYF

J gene: TRBJ2-7
V gene: TRBV11-3
D gene: .
CDR3 protein: CASSLRGPGSGLYEQYF

J gene: TRBJ2-7
V gene: TRBV4-2
D gene: TRBD2
CDR3 protein: CASSQDRLTPGLASRSYEQYF

J gene: TRBJ1-1
V gene: TRBV6-5
D gene: .
CDR3 protein: CASRRGGVSNTEAFF

J gene: TRBJ2-3
V gene: TRBV12-5
D gene: TRBD1
CDR3 protein: CAIPFPDRGGTDTQYF

J gene: TRBJ2-3
V gene: TRBV4-1
D gene: TRBD2
CDR3 protein: CASSQDRLAGVSGDTQYF

J gene: TRBJ1-5
V gene: TRBV19
D gene: .
CDR3 protein: CASSIRRVVNQPQHF

J gene: TRBJ2-7
V gene: TRBV9
D gene: TRBD2
CDR3 protein: CASSVGLAGAYEQYF